These 13 T cell receptor beta chains were sequenced from one sample in a study of cytomegalovirus exposure and HLA in healthy donors. With 60 Vbeta and 13 Jbeta primers, the PCR was carried out. Assay used: immunoSEQ multiplex PCR; TCRdb lists only in-frame clones, some missing. The sample has over 150,000 clones; 75% are singletons. The sample was PBMCs. These receptors came from a male donor in good health and CMV-seronegative.

The chain carries TRBV4-1 and TRBJ2-1; 9 positions match TRBD2. The CDR3 runs to 16 residues. V lost 2 bases to trimming and J lost 7 bases; unmatched junction nucleotides: 9. Looked up from germline, CDR1 is MGHRA and CDR2 is YSYEKL. CDR3 sequence reads: CASSQSTTSGWNEQFF. The CDR3 nucleotides are TGCGCCAGCAGCCAATCCACGACTAGCGGATGGAATGAGCAGTTCTTC.

This sequence joins TRBV14 and TRBJ1-2, with a weak D call TRBD1 (6 bases). Germline lookup yields CDR1 SGHDN and CDR2 FVKESK. V was trimmed by 0 bases and J by 0 bases, leaving 14 bases between them. The CDR3 totals 17 residues. DNA for the CDR3: TGTGCCAGCAGCCAAGACCAAAAAGGGGGTACTAACTATGGCTACACCTTC. Translated, it gives CASSQDQKGGTNYGYTF. The whole variable domain, remainder taken from reference TRBV14 and TRBJ1-2, is EAGVTQFPSHSVIEKGQTVTLRCDPISGHDNLYWYRRVMGKEIKFLLHFVKESKQDESGMPNNRFLAERTGGTYSTLKVQPAELEDSGVYFCASSQDQKGGTNYGYTFGSGTRLTVV.

This sequence joins TRBV7-2 and TRBJ1-3; no clear D. Germline V CDR1 and CDR2: SGHTA, FQGNSA. This CDR3 has 15 amino acids. V was shortened by 5 bases and J by 0 bases, with 11 bases between the two germline ends. The CDR3 here is CASSPLSGSGNTIYF. CDR3 coding DNA: TGTGCCAGCAGCCCCCTATCGGGCTCTGGAAACACCATATATTTT.

This clone was seen more than once but under ten times. The gene calls are TRBV19 and TRBJ1-5, with 8 bases that match TRBD1. CDR1 and CDR2 (germline): LNHDA, SQIVND (reference sequence). The V gene end was trimmed by 9 bases and the J gene end by 1 base; junction bases not matched to a gene: 8. This CDR3 comprises 15 residues. The CDR3 DNA follows: TGTGCCAGCCAGCGGACAGGGCCCAGCAATCAGCCCCAGCATTTT. Protein product: CASQRTGPSNQPQHF.

This clone has only a few counts. The chain uses TRBV7-9 and TRBJ1-1, with TRBD1 identical over 8 bases. V shed 6 bases, J shed 4 bases, and the junction held 10 bases outside the gene matches. The germline CDR1 and CDR2 sequences are SEHNR and FQNEAQ (reference sequence). The CDR3 totals 15 residues. CDR3 amino acids: CASSLLSGQGTEAFF. The CDR3, as DNA: TGTGCCAGCAGTCTCCTCTCCGGACAGGGCACTGAAGCTTTCTTT.

DNA for the CDR3: TGCGCCAGCAGCCAGACCGGGACTAGGACCTACGAGCAGTACTTC. This sequence encodes CASSQTGTRTYEQYF. This chain connects TRBV4-1 to TRBJ2-7; 8 bases are shared with TRBD2. Germline CDR1 reads MGHRA; CDR2 reads YSYEKL. The CDR3 runs 15 residues. V was clipped by 3 bases and J by 2 bases; unmatched bases: 6.

In regard to this clone: At one of its ends the junction is not consistent with the germline gene, which may arise from a read error. The chain combines TRBV7-9 with TRBJ2-6; D remains unclear. CDR1 SEHNR and CDR2 FQNEAQ come from the germline V gene (reference sequence). This CDR3 is 18 amino acids long. The CDR3 DNA sequence: TGTTCCAGCCGCCCCGACCCCGGGTCCTCCGGGGGGGCCAACGTCCTGACTTTC. It encodes CSSRPDPGSSGGANVLTF.

V gene TRBV9 combines with J gene TRBJ1-4, with TRBD1 matching 7 bases. This CDR3 region has 13 residues. The trim removed 4 bases at V and 8 bases at J, leaving 5 bases unmatched. In germline, CDR1 is SGDLS, CDR2 YYNGEE. The CDR3 DNA sequence: TGTGCCAGCAGCCCCCGGGACAGAGAAAAACTGTTTTTT. Translation: CASSPRDREKLFF.

The V gene is TRBV30, the J gene TRBJ1-6; 7 positions match TRBD1. V was pared by 0 bases and J by 3 bases, with 11 bases of the junction left unmatched. The CDR3 sequence is 18 residues long. Germline lookup yields CDR1 GTSNPN and CDR2 SVGIG (reference sequence). In nucleotides, the CDR3 is TGTGCCTGGAGTGTAAGGGGGCAGGGAAGATACTATAATTCACCCCTCCACTTT. It specifies CAWSVRGQGRYYNSPLHF.

The chain carries TRBV28 and TRBJ2-2; TRBD2 might be the D (6 bases). V lost 6 bases, J lost 1 base, and 15 bases lay in between. The CDR3 covers 16 residues. CDR1 and CDR2 from the germline V gene are MDHEN and SYDVKM. CDR3 residues: CASRHGGARNTGELFF. CDR3 bases: TGTGCCAGCAGGCATGGAGGGGCTCGGAACACCGGGGAGCTGTTTTTT.

The V gene is TRBV7-6, the J gene TRBJ1-3, with D tentatively TRBD1 (5 bases). Germline V gene lookup returns CDR1 SGHVS and CDR2 FNYEAQ. The CDR3 totals 15 residues. Trimming cost V 5 bases and J 4 bases, with 15 bases left between them. CDR3 sequence: CASSPGGLSGNTIYF. The CDR3 DNA reads as TGTGCCAGCAGCCCGGGGGGGTTGTCCGGAAACACCATATATTTT.

The chain is built from TRBV7-9 and TRBJ2-3; D is ambiguous. V was trimmed by 4 bases and J by 2 bases, leaving 4 bases between them. Germline CDR1 and CDR2: SEHNR and FQNEAQ (reference sequence). This CDR3 is 12 amino acids long. The CDR3: CASSSYTDTQYF. The DNA of the CDR3 is TGTGCCAGCAGCTCTTACACAGATACGCAGTATTTT.

J is TRBJ1-5 and V is TRBV6-5; the match to TRBD1 covers 10 bases. V lost 6 bases and J lost 6; bases outside the gene matches: 5. Germline lookup yields CDR1 MNHEY and CDR2 SVGAGI. The CDR3 contains 14 residues. The CDR3: CASRPGTGVQPQHF. The CDR3 DNA sequence: TGTGCCAGCAGGCCCGGGACAGGGGTTCAGCCCCAGCATTTT.